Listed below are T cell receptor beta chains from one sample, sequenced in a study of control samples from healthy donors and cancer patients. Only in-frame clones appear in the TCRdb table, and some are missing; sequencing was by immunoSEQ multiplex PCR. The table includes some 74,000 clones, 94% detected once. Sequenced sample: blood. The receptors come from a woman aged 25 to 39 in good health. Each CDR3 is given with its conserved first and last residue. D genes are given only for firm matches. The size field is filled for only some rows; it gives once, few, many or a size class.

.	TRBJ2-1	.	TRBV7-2	CASSLSGYNEQFF	TGTGCCAGCAGCTTATCCGGATACAATGAGCAGTTCTTC
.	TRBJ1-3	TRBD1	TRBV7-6	CASSLVGTGLSGNTIYF	TGTGCCAGCAGCTTAGTTGGGACAGGCTTGTCTGGAAACACCATATATTTT
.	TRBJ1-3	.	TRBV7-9	CASSLLNSGNTIYF	TGTGCCAGCAGCTTACTCAACTCTGGAAACACCATATATTTT
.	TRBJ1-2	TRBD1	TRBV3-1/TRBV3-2	CASSHLGQGPYGYTF	TGTGCCAGCAGCCATCTAGGACAGGGTCCCTATGGCTACACCTTC
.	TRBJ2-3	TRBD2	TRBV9	CASTLAGGPTDTQYF	TGTGCCAGCACCCTCGCGGGGGGACCCACAGATACGCAGTATTTT
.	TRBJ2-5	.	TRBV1	CTSSRGTSRETQYF	TGCACCAGCAGCCGGGGGACATCTAGGGAGACCCAGTACTTC
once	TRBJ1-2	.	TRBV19	CASSIGSGYTF	TGTGCCAGTAGTATAGGGTCGGGCTACACCTTC
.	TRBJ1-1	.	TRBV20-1	CSATLGAFF	TGCAGTGCTACACTCGGTGCTTTCTTT
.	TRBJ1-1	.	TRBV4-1	CASSPVQRGNTEAFF	TGCGCCAGCAGCCCAGTCCAGAGGGGGAACACTGAAGCTTTCTTT
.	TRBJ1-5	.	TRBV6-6	CASRKVSQYSNQPQHF	TGTGCCAGCAGGAAGGTCAGCCAATATAGCAATCAGCCCCAGCATTTT
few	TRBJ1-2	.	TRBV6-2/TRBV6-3	CASSYRADGYTF	TGTGCCAGCAGTTACAGGGCGGATGGCTACACCTTC
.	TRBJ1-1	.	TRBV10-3	CAIREQGMNTEAFF	TGTGCCATCAGAGAACAGGGCATGAACACTGAAGCTTTCTTT